At least ten counts were recorded for the clone carrying this T cell receptor (beta chain). The target antigen is unknown. The sample belongs to a study of T cells in Graves' hyperthyroidism and ophthalmopathy. V gave up 5 bases and J gave up 5 bases, with 16 bases separating them. This CDR3 is built from 15 residues. Study findings and constraints: The model's output predicted ophthalmopathy at a median of around 7 months prior to onset. Most clonotypes that expanded in the thyroid above 0.001 also showed up in blood.

The PBMCs were taken from under 12 ml of fresh peripheral blood. Amplified TCR beta CDR3 regions derived from RNA transcripts. HTBI primers drove first-round RT-PCR of the TCR CDR3. TCRdb ran MiXCR on the multiplex PCR reads and lists one entry per CDR3 protein. Of about 320,000 distinct CDR3 sequences in the sample, approximately 15% were seen once. The chain carries TRBV12-3 or TRBV12-4 and TRBJ2-1, with D perhaps being TRBD1 or TRBD2 (6 bases each). The TCR was taken from a man under 40 with Graves' hyperthyroidism. The sequenced sample consisted of blood. The CDR3 nucleotides are TGTGCCAGCAGTCAAGGGGGGAATGGGCACAATGAGCAGTTCTTC. Its protein product is CASSQGGNGHNEQFF.